The 22 T cell receptor beta chains reported below all come from one sample, sequenced in a study of HIV-infected children after antiretroviral therapy interruption. The TCR library was built from RNA with a 3' RACE protocol and unique molecular identifiers. MiXCR was run by TCRdb on the 3' RACE reads, yielding one entry per CDR3 protein. The sample has about 15,000 distinct CDR3 sequences; 3% to 3.5% are singletons. Treatment noted: PENTA 11 planned treatment interruption arm or continuous ART arm. The sequences come from CD45RA+ CD4+ T cells from PBMCs, collected from a donor given antiretroviral therapy, either interrupted or continuous. Subset of the sample: naive CD4+ CD45RA+ CD45RO- T cells. These receptors were obtained from a child between 2 and 17 years old with HIV.

This clonotype was seen at least ten times. The chain carries TRBV20-1 and TRBJ2-2, with 12 bases identical to TRBD1. The CDR3 has 18 residues. J gave up 7 bases and V 2 bases, and 14 bases lay outside the gene matches. Germline V gene data show CDR1 as DFQATT and CDR2 as SNEGSKA (reference sequence). The CDR3 DNA follows: TGCAGTGCTAGATTGCCCTACCGGGACAGGGGGCAGAGCGGGGAGCTGTTTTTT. Translation: CSARLPYRDRGQSGELFF.

This clonotype was recorded at least ten times. This chain uses TRBV3-1 with TRBJ2-1; maybe TRBD2 (6 bases). Trimming pared 6 bases from V and 7 bases from J, leaving 19 bases between. The CDR3 totals 15 residues. In germline, CDR1 is LGHDT, CDR2 YNNKEL (reference sequence). The CDR3 sequence: CASSPETSRRNEQFF. For the CDR3, the DNA is TGTGCCAGCAGTCCGGAGACTAGTCGAAGAAATGAGCAGTTCTTC.

In its sample, this clonotype was seen many times. The chain combines TRBV13 with TRBJ2-7, with D unclear. Trimming pared 6 bases from V and 10 bases from J, leaving 25 bases between. This CDR3 contains 15 residues. Germline CDR1 is PRHDT and CDR2 is FYEKMQ (reference sequence). The CDR3 reads CASSDRLASSYEQYF. CDR3 sequence (DNA): TGTGCCAGCAGTGATCGCCTGGCGAGCTCCTATGAACAGTACTTC.

This clonotype was counted many times. This chain joins TRBV10-3 and TRBJ1-1, with D maybe TRBD1 (5 bases). CDR3 size: 15 residues. Germline V gene lookup returns CDR1 ENHRY and CDR2 SYGVKD. Trimming cost V 7 bases and J 1 base, with 16 bases left between them. Here the CDR3 DNA reads TGTGCCATCACGGCAGCGGGACGGTCGAACACTGAAGCTTTCTTT. It codes for CAITAAGRSNTEAFF.

This clonotype came up many times. The V gene is TRBV14, the J gene TRBJ2-5; 7 nucleotides agree with TRBD2. The germline gives CDR1 SGHDN, CDR2 FVKESK. V trimming: 1 base; J trimming: 3 bases; junction bases outside the gene matches: 11. The CDR3 has 17 residues. CDR3 sequence reads: CASSQGLSPGREETQYF. CDR3 nucleotide sequence: TGTGCCAGCAGCCAAGGTCTGTCACCGGGGAGGGAAGAGACCCAGTACTTC.

In this sample, this clonotype is large. This chain uses TRBV29-1 with TRBJ1-5; tentative D call: TRBD1 (5 bases). V lost 6 bases and J 0 bases, leaving 15 bases between the germline ends. CDR1 is SQVTM, CDR2 ANQGSEA, per germline. The CDR3 spans 15 residues. The CDR3 protein is CSVGNTGDSNQPQHF. CDR3 bases: TGCAGCGTGGGAAACACAGGAGATAGCAATCAGCCCCAGCATTTT.

In its sample, this clonotype was seen many times. The rearrangement links TRBV11-2 to TRBJ1-5; a weak D match, TRBD1 (5 bases). Germline assignment: CDR1 SGHAT and CDR2 FQNNGV. V lost 4 bases and J 3 bases, leaving 19 bases between the germline ends. The CDR3 is 17 residues long. The CDR3 reads CASSSRSTGEANQPQHF. The CDR3 DNA reads as TGTGCCAGCAGCTCCCGGTCCACAGGCGAGGCCAATCAGCCCCAGCATTTT.

The CDR3 loop is CASSSSSTSYNEQFF. CDR3 in DNA: TGCGCCAGCAGCTCAAGTTCGACTAGTTACAATGAGCAGTTCTTC. This sequence joins TRBV5-1 and TRBJ2-1; D may be TRBD2 (6 bases). Germline lookup yields CDR1 SGHRS and CDR2 YFSETQ. The CDR3 is made up of 15 amino acids. Trimming took 3 bases from V and 4 from J, leaving 14 bases between them. The whole variable domain, remainder taken from reference TRBV5-1 and TRBJ2-1, is KAGVTQTPRYLIKTRGQQVTLSCSPISGHRSVSWYQQTPGQGLQFLFEYFSETQRNKGNFPGRFSGRQFSNSRSEMNVSTLELGDSALYLCASSSSSTSYNEQFFGPGTRLTVL.

This clonotype was seen many times. The V gene is TRBV2, the J gene TRBJ2-1; possibly TRBD1 or TRBD2 for D (5 bases each). CDR1 and CDR2 from the germline V gene are SNHLY and FYNNEI. The length of the CDR3 is 14 residues. V shed 0 bases and J shed 10 bases, with 13 bases lying between them. CDR3 DNA: TGTGCCAGCAGTGAAGCGGGGACGCCTGGAGAGCAGTTCTTC. This gives the protein CASSEAGTPGEQFF.

This clonotype was seen repeatedly, ten times or more. The V gene is TRBV2, the J gene TRBJ2-6; D unclear. The CDR3 loop spans 15 amino acids. The V gene's germline CDR1 is SNHLY and CDR2 FYNNEI. Trimming shortened V by 6 bases and J by 0 bases, and 9 bases separated the two germline ends. The CDR3 spells CASSPLISGANVLTF. The DNA of the CDR3 is TGTGCCAGCAGCCCCTTGATCTCTGGGGCCAACGTCCTGACTTTC.

This clonotype is medium-sized (0.01 to 0.1%) in the sample. The V gene is TRBV13, the J gene TRBJ2-7; TRBD2 matches at 10 bases. Trimming at V came to 5 bases and at J to 0 bases, leaving 1 base not matched to a gene. This CDR3 region has 14 residues. Germline CDR1 PRHDT, CDR2 FYEKMQ (reference sequence). CDR3 nucleotide sequence: TGTGCCAGCAGCCTAGCGGGAGACTCCTACGAGCAGTACTTC. Its protein is CASSLAGDSYEQYF.

This clonotype was recorded many times. V is TRBV27 and J is TRBJ2-1; 7 bases are a match to TRBD1. Losses at the gene ends were 4 bases for V and 10 bases for J; bases not matched to a gene: 13. This CDR3 spans 15 amino acids. Germline CDR1 reads MNHEY; CDR2 reads SMNVEV (reference sequence). CDR3 bases: TGTGCCAGCAGTTCTCGGAGACAGGGTTTCAACGAGCAGTTCTTC. Its protein product is CASSSRRQGFNEQFF.

This clonotype is medium-sized within its sample. The CDR3 loop reads CASSPGVTEAFF. In DNA, the CDR3 is TGTGCCAGCTCACCAGGGGTAACTGAAGCTTTCTTT. The genes are TRBV18 and TRBJ1-1; D is undetermined. Germline loops: CDR1 KGHSH, CDR2 LQKENI. This CDR3 is 12 amino acids long. V was pared by 2 bases and J by 5 bases, with 6 bases between.

This clonotype was seen at least ten times. The gene calls are TRBV5-4 and TRBJ1-2; no clear D. Germline-derived CDR1 and CDR2 are SGHNT and YYREEE (reference sequence). With 3 bases removed from V and 6 bases from J, the gap between germline ends came to 9 bases. The CDR3 sequence is 12 residues long. CDR3 nucleotides: TGTGCCAGCAGCTGGGGAGGGAATGGCTACACCTTC. This translates into CASSWGGNGYTF.

This clonotype appeared many times. A junction end diverges from the germline sequence, so it may reflect a read error. The V gene is TRBV12-3 or TRBV12-4, the J gene TRBJ1-1; 10 bases align to TRBD1. The CDR3 has 16 residues. CDR3 sequence reads: CASSLKPGQGNTEAFF. In nucleotides, the CDR3 is TGTGCCAGCAGTTTGAAACCGGGACAGGGGAACACTGAAGCTTTTTTT.

This clonotype was seen at least ten times. The gene calls are TRBV12-3 or TRBV12-4 and TRBJ2-1; the D is unclear. The CDR3 extends over 14 amino acids. V was trimmed by 1 base and J by 9 bases, leaving 13 bases between them. The CDR3: CASSLEGNYAEQFF. CDR3 nucleotides: TGTGCCAGCAGTTTAGAAGGGAACTATGCTGAGCAGTTCTTC.

In its sample, this clonotype ranks as medium-sized. The chain carries TRBV7-8 and TRBJ1-2; D is unresolved. Germline lookup yields CDR1 SGHVS and CDR2 FQNEAQ. V shed 3 bases and J shed 8 bases, with 10 bases lying between them. The CDR3 covers 12 residues. The DNA for the CDR3 is TGTGCCAGCAGCTTCTCCATGGGAGGCTACACCTTC. Amino acid sequence: CASSFSMGGYTF. Based on the CDR3 plus reference TRBV7-8 and TRBJ1-2, the full variable domain is GAGVSQSPRYKVAKRGQDVALRCDPISGHVSLFWYQQALGQGPEFLTYFQNEAQLDKSGLPSDRFFAERPEGSVSTLKIQRTQQEDSAVYLCASSFSMGGYTFGSGTRLTVV.

This clonotype came up many times. The chain couples TRBV30 to TRBJ2-7, with 9 nucleotides matching TRBD1. J lost 10 bases, V lost 2 bases, and 6 bases had no gene match. There are 12 residues in the CDR3. Germline V gene lookup returns CDR1 GTSNPN and CDR2 SVGIG (reference sequence). The CDR3 sequence: CAWSLGQGEQYF. The CDR3 coding sequence is TGTGCCTGGAGTCTGGGACAGGGAGAACAGTACTTC.

This clonotype was seen ten or more times. The rearrangement links TRBV23-1 to TRBJ1-6, with 8 bases aligning to TRBD1. TRBV23-1 is recorded as an ORF, its role being uncertain. The J segment lost 7 bases and the V segment lost 10 bases, leaving 3 bases of the junction unmatched. The CDR3 is 12 amino acids. CDR3 DNA sequence: TGCGCCACCCGGACAGGGAATTCACCCCTCCACTTT. Its translation: CATRTGNSPLHF.

The sample holds many counts of this clonotype. The CDR3 spells CATKDSGDQPQHF. The DNA of the CDR3 is TGTGCCACCAAAGACAGCGGAGATCAGCCCCAGCATTTT. This chain joins TRBV18 and TRBJ1-5; a possible D gene is TRBD1 (5 bases). With 10 bases removed from V and 5 bases from J, the gap between germline ends came to 15 bases. The germline gives CDR1 KGHSH, CDR2 LQKENI. The CDR3 is 13 residues long.

The table lists this clonotype with many counts. The V and J genes are TRBV28 and TRBJ1-6; D uncertain. V shed 3 bases and J shed 7 bases, with 19 bases lying between them. CDR3 length: 17 amino acids. CDR1 MDHEN and CDR2 SYDVKM come from the germline V gene. The chain's CDR3 is CASSLMVGSSVNSPLHF. As DNA, the CDR3 is TGTGCCAGCAGTTTGATGGTAGGGTCCTCGGTAAATTCACCCCTCCACTTT.

This chain uses TRBV12-3 or TRBV12-4 with TRBJ1-2; 9 nucleotides match TRBD1. Trimming cost V 5 bases and J 2 bases; bases outside gene matches: 3. The CDR3 sequence is 14 residues long. CDR3 amino acids: CASSPGQGNYGYTF. Here the CDR3 DNA reads TGTGCCAGCAGTCCGGGACAGGGCAACTATGGCTACACCTTC.